This T cell receptor beta chain was identified in a study of untreated major depressive disorder. CDR1 and CDR2 (germline): MNHNS, SASEGT. The J segment lost 6 bases and the V segment lost 1 base, leaving 8 bases of the junction unmatched. CDR3 length equals 16 residues. A word on this clone: What it binds is not known.

Findings and caveats of the study: Sequencing comparisons covered only three preselected Vbeta families. TRBV05-01 (Vbeta 5.1) usage was higher in CD4+ T cells of depressed patients than controls.

The assay was immunoSEQ multiplex PCR, and TCRdb's table has in-frame clones only and misses some. There are around 20,000 clones in the sample; around nine tenths occur only once, and approximately 0.47% lies in the top ten. This clonotype originated in a woman aged 40 to 55 in good health. The sequencing sample was made of CD4+ T cells from PBMCs. V and J are TRBV6-1 and TRBJ2-7; 11 bases line up with TRBD1. The CDR3 nucleotides are TGTGCCAGCAGTGAAGGATATGGAGGACAGGGGGCCGAGCAGTACGTC. It yields the protein CASSEGYGGQGAEQYV.